The TCR beta chain described here comes from a study of vaccination and CD4 T cells after COVID-19. Overall study: The authors exposed cells to overlapping spike peptides derived from SARS-CoV-2, HCoV-NL63, HCoV-OC43 and HCoV-229E.

Sequenced with the Oncomine TCR Beta short-read assay was DNA taken from cultured CD4+ T cells. It was from cultured CD4+ T cells that genomic DNA was extracted. TCRdb fed the PCR reads into MiXCR, producing one record per CDR3 protein. Here the sample spans about 19,000 distinct CDR3 sequences, about 38% being singletons. A single count supports this clonotype. The antigen is not known. The treatment was: approximately 9-day PBMC culture with coronavirus spike peptide pools or control peptides (ViraFEST assay). Germline loops: CDR1 LNHDA, CDR2 SQIVND (reference sequence). V lost 7 bases to trimming and J lost 1 base, with 12 bases between them. The CDR3 loop spans 14 amino acids.

This sequence originates from a human donor with COVID-19. The material sequenced was cultured CD4+ T cells from blood. The chain joins TRBV19 to TRBJ2-3, with D unclear. The CDR3 DNA sequence: TGTGCCAGTATTGCCCCGCAGGGCACAGATACGCAGTATTTT. Translating it yields CASIAPQGTDTQYF.